Listed here are 31 T cell receptor beta chains from one sample, sequenced in a study of shared clonotypes between healthy human individuals. This table comes from immunoSEQ multiplex PCR, and its TCRdb copy is limited to in-frame clones, with some not included. The data show about 2 million clones, just under 95% seen once. Terminally differentiated effector memory CD45RA+ cells were excluded by CCR7 positive selection of CD45RO-negative cells. Sequencing was performed on naive CD8+ T cells sorted from blood. These receptor sequences come from a man aged 18 to 30 in good health.

This clone was detected once. This chain links TRBV28 with TRBJ2-1, with 8 bases matching TRBD1. This CDR3 has 13 amino acids. With V trimmed by 4 bases and J by 12 bases, 8 bases remained unmatched. In germline, CDR1 is MDHEN, CDR2 SYDVKM. CDR3 amino acids: CASSSTGDGLQFF. For the CDR3, the DNA is TGTGCCAGCAGTTCGACAGGGGATGGGTTGCAGTTCTTC.

Comment on this clone: At the DNA level, this CDR3 is encoded by other sequences in the same sample as well. This rearrangement joins TRBV7-9 to TRBJ2-2; D ambiguous. The CDR3 totals 12 residues. V lost 0 bases, J lost 7 bases, and 3 bases lay in between. From germline, CDR1 is SEHNR and CDR2 FQNEAQ (reference sequence). CDR3 amino acids: CASSLAHGELFF. CDR3 DNA: TGTGCCAGCAGCTTAGCCCACGGGGAGCTGTTTTTT.

The gene calls are TRBV6-5 and TRBJ2-7; no reliable D call. This CDR3 is 13 amino acids long. Germline V gene sequence: CDR1 MNHEY, CDR2 SVGAGI. The V gene lost 5 bases and the J gene lost 4 bases, with 12 bases spanning the gap. The CDR3 DNA is TGTGCCAGCAGTCCCCCCAACGCTTACGAGCAGTACTTC. Encoded protein: CASSPPNAYEQYF.

J is TRBJ2-1 and V is TRBV13; no clear D. Germline loops: CDR1 PRHDT, CDR2 FYEKMQ (reference sequence). This CDR3 has 13 amino acids. The V end lost 5 bases, the J end lost 6 bases, and 11 bases lay between the germline ends. CDR3 nucleotides: TGTGCCAGCAGCCATGACCGAGCCAATGAGCAGTTCTTC. It codes for CASSHDRANEQFF.

This clone was seen just once. V usage is TRBV25-1 and J usage is TRBJ2-5, with 9 bases aligning to TRBD1. Germline CDR1 reads MGHDK; CDR2 reads SYGVNS. The CDR3 spans 14 residues. V shed 4 bases, J shed 1 base, and the junction held 1 base outside the gene matches. CDR3 coding DNA: TGTGCCAGCAGTGGGACAGGGGTCCAAGAGACCCAGTACTTC. Its translation: CASSGTGVQETQYF. The whole variable domain, remainder taken from reference TRBV25-1 and TRBJ2-5, is EADIYQTPRYLVIGTGKKITLECSQTMGHDKMYWYQQDPGMELHLIHYSYGVNSTEKGDLSSESTVSRIRTEHFPLTLESARPSHTSQYLCASSGTGVQETQYFGPGTRLLVL.

The V gene is TRBV7-2, the J gene TRBJ2-7; D may correspond to TRBD1 or TRBD2 (5 bases each). Germline values: CDR1 SGHTA, CDR2 FQGNSA. The CDR3 runs 14 residues. Between the trimmed V and J ends, which lost 2 bases and 4 bases, there was a span of 12 bases. The CDR3 nucleotides read TGTGCCAGCAGCTTAACGAGGGGTGCGTACGAGCAGTACTTC. It codes for CASSLTRGAYEQYF.

The V call is TRBV11-1, the J call TRBJ2-2; no clear D. The CDR3 consists of 16 residues. CDR1 is SGHAT, CDR2 FQDESV, per germline (reference sequence). Deletions cut 5 bases from V and 0 bases from J, with 13 bases between. The CDR3 reads CASSRSTKTNTGELFF. DNA of the CDR3: TGTGCCAGCAGCCGCTCCACAAAAACGAACACCGGGGAGCTGTTTTTT.

This chain joins TRBV27 and TRBJ2-1, with a weak D call TRBD2 (6 bases). Trimming took off 4 bases at V and 5 bases at J, with 24 bases between the two ends. The length of the CDR3 is 18 residues. Germline V gene data show CDR1 as MNHEY and CDR2 as SMNVEV (reference sequence). CDR3 DNA sequence: TGTGCCAGCAGTTCTCAACTCATCGGGACTGGATACGACAATGAGCAGTTCTTC. It is translated as CASSSQLIGTGYDNEQFF.

This clone was observed a single time. The J gene is TRBJ2-1, the V gene TRBV6-6, with TRBD1 matching 7 bases. The CDR3 consists of 15 residues. Germline CDR1 is MNHNY and CDR2 is SVGAGI (reference sequence). V dropped 2 bases and J dropped 4; count of bases not matched to a gene: 5. In nucleotides, the CDR3 is TGTGCCAGCAGTTACGGGACAGAGCCTTACAATGAGCAGTTCTTC. Its protein product is CASSYGTEPYNEQFF.

CDR3 protein: CASSLARDGYTF. Here the CDR3 DNA reads TGTGCCAGCAGCTTGGCGAGGGATGGCTACACCTTC. The rearrangement links TRBV5-4 to TRBJ1-2; D is ambiguous. The V and J ends lost 0 bases and 6 bases respectively, with 6 bases between them. The CDR3 consists of 12 residues. Germline V gene lookup returns CDR1 SGHNT and CDR2 YYREEE (reference sequence).

The chain combines TRBV7-9 with TRBJ2-7; perhaps TRBD2 as D (5 bases). Germline values: CDR1 SEHNR, CDR2 FQNEAQ (reference sequence). V was shortened by 5 bases and J by 0 bases, with 20 bases between the two germline ends. This CDR3 comprises 17 residues. CDR3 protein: CASSPTGGSTSSYEQYF. The CDR3 coding sequence is TGTGCCAGCAGCCCTACTGGTGGCTCCACTAGCTCCTACGAGCAGTACTTC.

The chain recombines TRBV5-1 with TRBJ2-7, with D possibly matching TRBD2 (5 bases). Germline lookup yields CDR1 SGHRS and CDR2 YFSETQ. The CDR3 spans 14 residues. V lost 1 base and J 5 bases, leaving 13 bases between the germline ends. The CDR3 DNA is TGCGCCAGCAGCTTGCGAGGAGGATTCGACGAGCAGTACTTC. Protein product: CASSLRGGFDEQYF.

About this clone: Its ends do not fully match the called genes, so a read error is possible. This sequence joins TRBV14 and TRBJ2-7; 7 bases are shared with TRBD1. This CDR3 is built from 13 residues. The germline V gene encodes CDR1 SGHDN and CDR2 FVKESK. CDR3: CASSQGSTDRPDF. DNA of the CDR3: TGTGCCAGCAGCCAAGGTTCAACGGACAGGCCGGACTTC.

This chain connects TRBV18 to TRBJ2-1; D unclear. Trimming removed 0 bases at V and 3 bases at J, with 9 bases between. The CDR3 runs to 15 residues. The germline CDR1 and CDR2 sequences are KGHSH and LQKENI. CDR3 protein: CASSPPPWGYNEQFF. In DNA form, the CDR3 reads TGTGCCAGCTCACCACCCCCCTGGGGCTACAATGAGCAGTTCTTC.

The chain carries TRBV2 and TRBJ2-1; 7 bases fit TRBD1. After removal of 8 bases from V and 3 bases from J, the junction contained 4 bases not matched to a gene. The CDR3 extends over 13 amino acids. Germline V CDR1 and CDR2: SNHLY, FYNNEI. CDR3 residues: CASEDRLYNEQFF. The CDR3 bases are TGTGCCAGCGAGGACAGGCTCTACAATGAGCAGTTCTTC. Based on the CDR3 plus reference TRBV2 and TRBJ2-1, the full variable domain is EPEVTQTPSHQVTQMGQEVILRCVPISNHLYFYWYRQILGQKVEFLVSFYNNEISEKSEIFDDQFSVERPDGSNFTLKIRSTKLEDSAMYFCASEDRLYNEQFFGPGTRLTVL.

This chain links TRBV2 with TRBJ2-1; 7 positions agree with TRBD2. Germline loops: CDR1 SNHLY, CDR2 FYNNEI. After removal of 3 bases from V and 6 bases from J, the junction contained 11 bases not matched to a gene. The CDR3 has 16 residues. The CDR3 nucleotides are TGTGCCAGCAGTGAGGATCCTAGCGGACCCTTCAATGAGCAGTTCTTC. It yields the protein CASSEDPSGPFNEQFF.

The rearrangement uses TRBV2 and TRBJ2-2; tentative D call: TRBD1 (5 bases). Germline V gene sequence: CDR1 SNHLY, CDR2 FYNNEI. V was clipped by 7 bases and J by 0 bases, with 15 bases between them. This CDR3 is built from 16 residues. The chain's CDR3 is CASISRGKANTGELFF. The DNA of the CDR3 is TGTGCCAGCATCTCAAGGGGCAAGGCGAACACCGGGGAGCTGTTTTTT. Based on the CDR3 plus reference TRBV2 and TRBJ2-2, the full variable domain is EPEVTQTPSHQVTQMGQEVILRCVPISNHLYFYWYRQILGQKVEFLVSFYNNEISEKSEIFDDQFSVERPDGSNFTLKIRSTKLEDSAMYFCASISRGKANTGELFFGEGSRLTVL.

This chain links TRBV27 with TRBJ2-3, with D possibly being TRBD2 (5 bases). With 0 bases removed from V and 5 bases from J, the gap between germline ends came to 9 bases. Germline V CDR1 and CDR2: MNHEY, SMNVEV (reference sequence). The CDR3 is 14 residues long. The CDR3 reads CASSLSAGIDTQYF. In DNA, the CDR3 is TGTGCCAGCAGTTTATCTGCCGGGATAGATACGCAGTATTTT.

The chain is built from TRBV2 and TRBJ2-3; D gene uncertain. This CDR3 contains 14 residues. Trimming shortened V by 3 bases and J by 0 bases, and 7 bases separated the two germline ends. CDR1 and CDR2 from the germline V gene are SNHLY and FYNNEI. The CDR3 spells CASSDFYSTDTQYF. In DNA, the CDR3 is TGTGCCAGCAGTGATTTCTATAGCACAGATACGCAGTATTTT.

This chain joins TRBV6-4 and TRBJ1-4; no definite D call. CDR3 length: 14 residues. V gave up 2 bases and J gave up 5 bases, with 9 bases separating them. The V gene's germline CDR1 is MRHNA and CDR2 SNTAGT. The CDR3 sequence: CASSDPPRNEKLFF. DNA of the CDR3: TGTGCCAGCAGTGACCCCCCCAGGAATGAAAAACTGTTTTTT.

J is TRBJ2-3 and V is TRBV18; D remains unclear. Germline V lookup: CDR1 KGHSH, CDR2 LQKENI. With 1 base removed from V and 4 bases from J, the gap between germline ends came to 9 bases. This CDR3 spans 14 amino acids. The CDR3 loop reads CASSPQGSADTQYF. CDR3 nucleotides: TGTGCCAGCTCACCACAAGGGTCAGCAGATACGCAGTATTTT.

V is TRBV27 and J is TRBJ2-7; 10 bases line up with TRBD1. The CDR3 contains 15 residues. J lost 3 bases, V lost 5 bases, and 7 bases had no gene match. The germline gives CDR1 MNHEY, CDR2 SMNVEV (reference sequence). CDR3 sequence (DNA): TGTGCCAGCAGTCCGACAGGGGGCCCCTTCTACGAGCAGTACTTC. Amino acids: CASSPTGGPFYEQYF.

The chain couples TRBV5-1 to TRBJ2-5; TRBD2 matches 13 bases. This CDR3 is 16 amino acids long. Germline CDR1 and CDR2: SGHRS and YFSETQ. The V gene end was trimmed by 4 bases and the J gene end by 5 bases; junction bases not matched to a gene: 8. The CDR3, as DNA: TGCGCCAGCAGCGGGGGCGGACTAGCGGGAGTGGAGACCCAGTACTTC. As protein: CASSGGGLAGVETQYF.

In this sample, this clone turned up once. The chain joins TRBV5-6 to TRBJ2-7, with TRBD1 matching over 7 bases. The germline V gene encodes CDR1 SGHDT and CDR2 YYEEEE. The CDR3 is 15 residues long. Trimming took 4 bases from V and 3 from J; bases not matched to a gene: 10. CDR3 nucleotides: TGTGCCAGCAGCCCCCGGACAGGAATTAACTACGAGCAGTACTTC. The encoded protein is CASSPRTGINYEQYF.

This clone occurred once. This chain uses TRBV6-5 with TRBJ1-2; D is unresolved. V shed 5 bases and J shed 5 bases, with 12 bases lying between them. The CDR3 sequence is 13 residues long. Germline values: CDR1 MNHEY, CDR2 SVGAGI. The CDR3 region has the DNA TGTGCCAGCAGTGCCCTCAAAGCGTATGGCTACACCTTC. It yields the protein CASSALKAYGYTF.

The V gene is TRBV10-2, the J gene TRBJ2-7; no firm D call. The CDR3 totals 13 residues. Between the trimmed V and J ends, which lost 9 bases and 4 bases, there was a span of 16 bases. Germline lookup yields CDR1 WSHSY and CDR2 SAAADI. DNA for the CDR3: TGCGCCAGATTCATTTACCCCTTTTACGAGCAGTACTTC. Its translation is CARFIYPFYEQYF.

As DNA, the CDR3 is TGTGCCAGCAGCTTGGCCGGGGGCTCTTATAATTCACCCCTCCACTTT. It translates to CASSLAGGSYNSPLHF. This chain joins TRBV5-6 and TRBJ1-6; a possible D gene is TRBD1 (6 bases). The CDR3 spans 16 residues. Trimming shortened V by 0 bases and J by 4 bases, and 11 bases separated the two germline ends. In germline, CDR1 is SGHDT, CDR2 YYEEEE.

This sequence joins TRBV4-3 and TRBJ2-3, with 7 bases matching TRBD1. This CDR3 spans 16 amino acids. Germline-derived CDR1 and CDR2 are LGHNA and YSLEER. V shed 4 bases and J 1 base; nucleotides not matched to a gene: 8. CDR3 sequence reads: CASSLGVDRGTDTQYF. The CDR3 DNA follows: TGCGCCAGCAGCCTCGGGGTAGACAGGGGCACAGATACGCAGTATTTT.

J is TRBJ2-3 and V is TRBV29-1; 9 bases map to TRBD2. Germline V gives CDR1 SQVTM, CDR2 ANQGSEA. This CDR3 region has 14 residues. V was pared by 3 bases and J by 0 bases, with 1 base of the junction left unmatched. DNA of the CDR3: TGCAGCGTTGAGACTAGCGGAAGCACAGATACGCAGTATTTT. It codes for CSVETSGSTDTQYF.

The chain is built from TRBV9 and TRBJ2-7; 11 bases are a match to TRBD2. The ends lost 3 bases at V and 7 bases at J; junction bases unmatched: 3. Germline V gene data show CDR1 as SGDLS and CDR2 as YYNGEE. There are 13 residues in the CDR3. CDR3 sequence reads: CASSGLAGSEQYF. The CDR3 DNA sequence: TGTGCCAGCAGCGGACTAGCGGGGAGTGAGCAGTACTTC.

The chain links TRBV4-1 to TRBJ1-2; D remains ambiguous. The CDR3 is 15 amino acids. Deletions cut 0 bases from V and 4 bases from J, with 12 bases between. The germline gives CDR1 MGHRA, CDR2 YSYEKL. CDR3 nucleotides: TGCGCCAGCAGCCAAGAAGCGAGAGGAGGCTATGGCTACACCTTC. Its translation: CASSQEARGGYGYTF.